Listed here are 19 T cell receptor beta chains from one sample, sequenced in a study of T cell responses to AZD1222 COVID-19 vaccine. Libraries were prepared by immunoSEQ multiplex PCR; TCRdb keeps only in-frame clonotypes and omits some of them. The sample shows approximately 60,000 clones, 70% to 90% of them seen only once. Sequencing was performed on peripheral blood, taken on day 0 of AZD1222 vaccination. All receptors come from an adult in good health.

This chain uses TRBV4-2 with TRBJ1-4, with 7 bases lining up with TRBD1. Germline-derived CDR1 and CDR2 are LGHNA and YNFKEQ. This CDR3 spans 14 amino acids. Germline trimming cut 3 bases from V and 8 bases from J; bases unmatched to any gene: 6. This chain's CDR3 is CASSHATGKEKLFF. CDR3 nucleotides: TGTGCCAGCAGCCACGCGACAGGGAAGGAAAAACTGTTTTTT.

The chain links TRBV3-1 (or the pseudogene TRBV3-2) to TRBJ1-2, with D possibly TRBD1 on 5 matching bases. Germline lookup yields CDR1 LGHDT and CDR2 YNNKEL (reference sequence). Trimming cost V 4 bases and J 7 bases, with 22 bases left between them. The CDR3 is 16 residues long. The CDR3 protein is CASSRPAGTAEGGYTF. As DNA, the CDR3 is TGTGCCAGCAGCCGGCCCGCGGGGACCGCCGAAGGTGGCTACACCTTC.

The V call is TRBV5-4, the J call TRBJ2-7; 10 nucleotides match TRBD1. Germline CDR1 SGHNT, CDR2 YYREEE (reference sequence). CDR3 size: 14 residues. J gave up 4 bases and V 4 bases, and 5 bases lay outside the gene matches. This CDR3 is CASSTGTGAYEQYF. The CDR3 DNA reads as TGTGCCAGCAGCACCGGGACAGGGGCTTACGAGCAGTACTTC.

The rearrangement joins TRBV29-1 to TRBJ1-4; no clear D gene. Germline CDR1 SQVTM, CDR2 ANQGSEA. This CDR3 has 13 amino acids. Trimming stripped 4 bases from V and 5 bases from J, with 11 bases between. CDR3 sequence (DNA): TGCAGCGTTGGCACAACCGGGAATGAAAAACTGTTTTTT. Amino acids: CSVGTTGNEKLFF.

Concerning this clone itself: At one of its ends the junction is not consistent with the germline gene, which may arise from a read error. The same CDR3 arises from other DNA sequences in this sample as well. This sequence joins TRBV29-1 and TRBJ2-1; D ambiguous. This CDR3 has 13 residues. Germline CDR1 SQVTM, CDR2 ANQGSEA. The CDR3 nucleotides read TGCAGCGTTGAAGTTCAATCCTCCAATGAGCAGTTCTTC. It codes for CSVEVQSSNEQFF.

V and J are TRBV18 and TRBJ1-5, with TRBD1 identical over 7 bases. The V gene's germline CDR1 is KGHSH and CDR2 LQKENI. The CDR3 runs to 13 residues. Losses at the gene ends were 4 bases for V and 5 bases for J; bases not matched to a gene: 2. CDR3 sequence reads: CASSQGADQPQHF. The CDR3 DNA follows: TGTGCCAGCTCACAGGGGGCTGATCAGCCCCAGCATTTT.

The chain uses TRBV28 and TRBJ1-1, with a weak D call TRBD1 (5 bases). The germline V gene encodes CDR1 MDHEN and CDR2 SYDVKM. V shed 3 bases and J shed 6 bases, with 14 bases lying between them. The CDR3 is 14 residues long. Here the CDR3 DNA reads TGTGCCAGCAGTTTCCGGGGGTTCAGCTCTGAAGCTTTCTTT. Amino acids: CASSFRGFSSEAFF.

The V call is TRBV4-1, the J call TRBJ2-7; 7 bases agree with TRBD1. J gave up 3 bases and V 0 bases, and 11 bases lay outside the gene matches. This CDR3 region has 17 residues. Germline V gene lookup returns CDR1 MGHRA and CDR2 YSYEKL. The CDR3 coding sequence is TGCGCCAGCAGCCAAGAAGGGAGCCGGACAGGAAACTACGAGCAGTACTTC. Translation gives CASSQEGSRTGNYEQYF.

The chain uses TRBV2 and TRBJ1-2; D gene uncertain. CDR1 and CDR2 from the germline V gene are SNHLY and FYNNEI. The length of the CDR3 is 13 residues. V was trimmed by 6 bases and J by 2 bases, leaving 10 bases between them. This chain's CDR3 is CASSPQENYGYTF. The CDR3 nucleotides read TGTGCCAGCAGCCCCCAGGAGAACTATGGCTACACCTTC.

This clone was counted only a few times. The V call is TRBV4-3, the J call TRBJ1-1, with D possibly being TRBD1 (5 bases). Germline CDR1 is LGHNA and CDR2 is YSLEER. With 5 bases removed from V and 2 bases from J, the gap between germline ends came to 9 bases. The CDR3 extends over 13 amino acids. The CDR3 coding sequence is TGCGCCAGCAGCGACAGAGATAACACTGAAGCTTTCTTT. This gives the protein CASSDRDNTEAFF.

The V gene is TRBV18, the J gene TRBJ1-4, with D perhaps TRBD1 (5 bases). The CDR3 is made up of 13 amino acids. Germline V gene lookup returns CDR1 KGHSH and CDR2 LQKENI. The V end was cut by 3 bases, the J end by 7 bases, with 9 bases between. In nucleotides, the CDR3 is TGTGCCAGCTCACCGGGACTGTTTGAAAAACTGTTTTTT. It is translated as CASSPGLFEKLFF.

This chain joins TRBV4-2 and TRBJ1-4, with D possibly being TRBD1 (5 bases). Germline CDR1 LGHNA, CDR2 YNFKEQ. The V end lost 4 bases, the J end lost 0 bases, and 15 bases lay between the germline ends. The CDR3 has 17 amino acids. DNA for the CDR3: TGTGCCAGCAGCCCGTCAGGGTCCCGTACAACTAATGAAAAACTGTTTTTT. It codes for CASSPSGSRTTNEKLFF.

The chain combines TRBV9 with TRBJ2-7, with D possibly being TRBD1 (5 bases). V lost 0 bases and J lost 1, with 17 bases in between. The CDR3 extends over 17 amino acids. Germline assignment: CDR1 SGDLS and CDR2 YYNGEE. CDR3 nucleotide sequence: TGTGCCAGCAGCGTAGACCCCCGGCAGGGATCATCCTACGAGCAGTACTTC. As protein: CASSVDPRQGSSYEQYF.

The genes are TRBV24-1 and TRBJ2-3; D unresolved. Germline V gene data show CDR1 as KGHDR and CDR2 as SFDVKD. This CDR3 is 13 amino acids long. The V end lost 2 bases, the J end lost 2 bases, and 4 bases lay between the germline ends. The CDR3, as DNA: TGTGCCACCAGTGATTCCCACACAGATACGCAGTATTTT. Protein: CATSDSHTDTQYF.

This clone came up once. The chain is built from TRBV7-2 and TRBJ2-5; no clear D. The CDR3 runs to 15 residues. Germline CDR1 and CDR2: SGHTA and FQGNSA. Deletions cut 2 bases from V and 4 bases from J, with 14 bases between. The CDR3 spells CASSLPGVEIETQYF. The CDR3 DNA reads TGTGCCAGCAGCTTACCTGGGGTAGAGATAGAGACCCAGTACTTC. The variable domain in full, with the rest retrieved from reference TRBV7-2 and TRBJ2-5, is GAGVSQSPSNKVTEKGKDVELRCDPISGHTALYWYRQSLGQGLEFLIYFQGNSAPDKSGLPSDRFSAERTGGSVSTLTIQRTQQEDSAVYLCASSLPGVEIETQYFGPGTRLLVL.

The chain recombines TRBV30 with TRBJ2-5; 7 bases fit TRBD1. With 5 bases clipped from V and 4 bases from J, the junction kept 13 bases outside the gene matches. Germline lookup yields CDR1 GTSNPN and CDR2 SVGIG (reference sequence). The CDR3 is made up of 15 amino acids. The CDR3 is CAWEKINRGAETQYF. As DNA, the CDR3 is TGTGCCTGGGAAAAAATAAACAGGGGAGCAGAGACCCAGTACTTC.

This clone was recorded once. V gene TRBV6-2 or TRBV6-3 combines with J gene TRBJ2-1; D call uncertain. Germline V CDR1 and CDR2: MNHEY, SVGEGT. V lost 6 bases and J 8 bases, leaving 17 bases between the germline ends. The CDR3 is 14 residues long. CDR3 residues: CASSPPYRRDEQFF. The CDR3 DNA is TGTGCCAGCAGCCCTCCATATCGTCGGGATGAGCAGTTCTTC.

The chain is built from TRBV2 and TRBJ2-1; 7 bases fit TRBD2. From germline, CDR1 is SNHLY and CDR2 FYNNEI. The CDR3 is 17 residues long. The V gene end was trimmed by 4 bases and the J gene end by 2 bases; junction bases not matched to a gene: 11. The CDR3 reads CASSGPVSSGPYNEQFF. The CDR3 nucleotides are TGTGCCAGCAGTGGTCCGGTGTCTAGCGGACCCTACAATGAGCAGTTCTTC.

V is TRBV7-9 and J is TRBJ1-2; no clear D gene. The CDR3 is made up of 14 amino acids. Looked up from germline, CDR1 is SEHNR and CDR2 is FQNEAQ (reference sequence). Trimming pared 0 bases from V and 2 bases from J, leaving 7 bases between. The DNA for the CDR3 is TGTGCCAGCAGCTTAGCGTCAACGAACTATGGCTACACCTTC. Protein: CASSLASTNYGYTF.